One and the same sample provided the 4 T cell receptor beta chains below, sequenced in a study of memory CD4+ T cells and cytomegalovirus serostatus. Single viable CD3+CD4+CD8-CD45RO+ cells were sorted as the memory CD4+ T cells. Sequencing used immunoSEQ multiplex PCR; TCRdb keeps in-frame clones, though not all of them. The data contain some 48,000 clones, just under 80% of them singletons. The sequencing input was memory CD4+ T cells from blood. Receptor source: an adult in good health and CMV-seronegative.

CDR3 nucleotide sequence: TGTGCCAGCAGTGAACAGAGCTATGGCTACACCTTC. Translated: CASSEQSYGYTF. The V call is TRBV2, the J call TRBJ1-2, with unresolved D. V lost 2 bases and J lost 4, with 5 bases in between. This CDR3 is 12 amino acids long. CDR1 is SNHLY and CDR2 is FYNNEI in the germline V gene.

This rearrangement joins TRBV5-1 to TRBJ2-2; 7 positions agree with TRBD1. The CDR3 covers 16 residues. Unmatched junction bases numbered 8, after V lost 2 bases and J lost 4 bases. Germline V gene lookup returns CDR1 SGHRS and CDR2 YFSETQ. CDR3 nucleotide sequence: TGCGCCAGCAGCTTTACAACAGGGGACGGCACCGGGGAGCTGTTTTTT. Protein: CASSFTTGDGTGELFF.

This clone was counted between two and nine times. The rearrangement uses TRBV6-6 and TRBJ1-1; possibly TRBD1 for D (6 bases). The CDR3 length is 15 residues. Trimming removed 5 bases from V and 5 bases from J, with 18 bases in between. Germline V gene sequence: CDR1 MNHNY, CDR2 SVGAGI (reference sequence). The CDR3 DNA follows: TGTGCCAGCAGTCTCCCCACAGGGTCGGGAACTGAAGCTTTCTTT. It yields the protein CASSLPTGSGTEAFF.

The rearrangement uses TRBV6-1 and TRBJ1-5; D is ambiguous. V lost 4 bases, J lost 2 bases, and 6 bases lay in between. The CDR3 is 13 residues long. Germline CDR1 reads MNHNS; CDR2 reads SASEGT. The CDR3 nucleotides read TGTGCCAGCAGTGCGCTGGGCAATCAGCCCCAGCATTTT. It codes for CASSALGNQPQHF.